Listed below are T cell receptor beta chains from one sample, sequenced in a study of blood T cell repertoires in COVID-19. TCRdb keeps only in-frame clones here, not all; method: immunoSEQ multiplex PCR. The table shows 87,000 or so clones, with about 80% occurring only once. Sequencing was performed on peripheral blood. Every receptor here comes from a woman in her 70s with acute or convalescent COVID-19. CDR3s include the opening cysteine and the closing phenylalanine or tryptophan. The D gene is left open where the match is weak. Some rows have no size entry. The others give once, few or many, or a class for an expanded clone.

abundance | j_gene | d_gene | v_gene | CDR3aa | CDR3nt
few | TRBJ2-2 | TRBD1 | TRBV2 | CASNPPPTGAGELFF | TGTGCCAGCAACCCTCCTCCAACAGGGGCCGGGGAGCTGTTTTTT
NA | TRBJ1-5 | NA | TRBV19 | CASSYRDQPQHF | TGTGCCAGTAGCTACAGGGATCAGCCCCAGCATTTT
NA | TRBJ1-1 | NA | TRBV6-5 | CASSYPGGANTEAFF | TGTGCCAGCAGTTACCCGGGGGGGGCAAACACTGAAGCTTTCTTT
NA | TRBJ2-5 | NA | TRBV30 | CAWSPKRGSEGETQYF | TGTGCCTGGAGTCCAAAACGGGGCTCGGAGGGAGAGACCCAGTACTTC
NA | TRBJ2-5 | TRBD2 | TRBV5-4 | CASSPAKTSGGLETQYF | TGTGCCAGCAGCCCAGCGAAGACTAGCGGGGGGCTTGAGACCCAGTACTTC
NA | TRBJ1-2 | NA | TRBV6-6 | CASSSRGYTF | TGTGCCAGCAGTTCCCGTGGCTACACCTTC
NA | TRBJ1-1 | TRBD1 | TRBV7-8 | CASHRGMNTEAFF | TGTGCCAGCCACAGGGGGATGAACACTGAAGCTTTCTTT
NA | TRBJ1-2 | NA | TRBV18 | CASSAGYGYTF | TGTGCCAGCTCGGCAGGGTACGGCTACACCTTC
NA | TRBJ2-1 | TRBD1 | TRBV5-4 | CASSSPGQGYNEQFF | TGTGCCAGCAGCTCCCCGGGACAGGGGTACAATGAGCAGTTCTTC
NA | TRBJ1-3 | NA | TRBV7-6 | CASSLWDSRSGNTIYF | TGTGCCAGCAGCCTCTGGGACTCCCGCTCTGGAAACACCATATATTTT
NA | TRBJ1-2 | TRBD1 | TRBV18 | CASSQGARGSDGYTF | TGTGCCAGCTCGCAGGGGGCGCGGGGATCCGATGGCTACACCTTC
once | TRBJ1-3 | TRBD1 | TRBV10-3 | CAIRQGAQGNTIYF | TGTGCCATCAGACAGGGGGCGCAAGGAAACACCATATATTTT
few | TRBJ1-5 | TRBD1 | TRBV12-3/TRBV12-4 | CASSRDRSQPQHF | TGTGCCAGCAGCCGGGACAGAAGTCAGCCCCAGCATTTT
NA | TRBJ1-5 | NA | TRBV4-1 | CASSQILGQGNQPQHF | TGCGCCAGCAGCCAAATCCTGGGGCAGGGCAATCAGCCCCAGCATTTT
few | TRBJ1-5 | NA | TRBV28 | CASSSPFYSNQPQHF | TGTGCCAGCAGTTCCCCCTTTTATAGCAATCAGCCCCAGCATTTT
NA | TRBJ1-5 | NA | TRBV6-5 | CASSQPGGSNQPQHF | TGTGCCAGCAGCCAACCGGGAGGAAGCAATCAGCCCCAGCATTTT
NA | TRBJ2-4 | TRBD2 | TRBV5-1 | CASRRSLAGENIQYF | TGCGCCAGCAGGAGATCGCTAGCGGGGGAAAACATTCAGTACTTC
NA | TRBJ2-6 | NA | TRBV5-4 | CASSFKDSSGANVLTF | TGTGCCAGCAGCTTCAAAGACAGCTCTGGGGCCAACGTCCTGACTTTC
NA | TRBJ1-2 | TRBD1 | TRBV5-4 | CASSLQGQVQLYTF | TGTGCCAGCAGCTTGCAGGGACAGGTTCAACTCTACACCTTC
NA | TRBJ1-2 | TRBD1 | TRBV27 | CASSPRTGYGYTF | TGTGCCAGCAGTCCCCGGACAGGTTATGGCTACACCTTC
NA | TRBJ1-5 | TRBD1 | TRBV3-1/TRBV3-2 | CASSQEGQGGAQPQHF | TGTGCCAGCAGCCAAGAGGGACAGGGAGGTGCTCAGCCCCAGCATTTT
NA | TRBJ2-2 | NA | TRBV6-1 | CASSEVQDTGELFF | TGTGCCAGCAGTGAAGTTCAGGACACCGGGGAGCTGTTTTTT
NA | TRBJ2-1 | NA | TRBV6-1 | CASSEAGEFSASKFF | TGTGCCAGCAGTGAAGCTGGGGAGTTCTCGGCATCGAAGTTCTTC
NA | TRBJ1-1 | NA | TRBV28 | CASTVRTEAFF | TGTGCCAGCACGGTAAGAACTGAAGCTTTCTTT
NA | TRBJ2-3 | TRBD2 | TRBV7-2 | CASSFRRGSTDTQYF | TGTGCCAGCAGCTTTCGGCGGGGGAGCACAGATACGCAGTATTTT
NA | TRBJ1-5 | NA | TRBV3-1/TRBV3-2 | CASSQGRTTNQPQHF | TGTGCCAGCAGCCAAGGTAGGACAACGAATCAGCCCCAGCATTTT
NA | TRBJ2-2 | NA | TRBV5-6 | CASSPDSLSSNTGELFF | TGTGCCAGCAGTCCGGACAGCCTAAGTTCGAACACCGGGGAGCTGTTTTTT
NA | TRBJ2-2 | NA | TRBV2 | CVTKGGSDGELFF | TGTGTCACGAAGGGGGGGAGCGACGGGGAGCTGTTTTTT
NA | TRBJ2-1 | NA | TRBV21-1 | CASSKGRRVRQFF | TGTGCCAGCAGCAAAGGGAGGAGGGTCCGGCAGTTCTTC
NA | TRBJ1-2 | NA | TRBV7-9 | CASSLGLTTNYGYTF | TGTGCCAGCAGCTTAGGCCTAACTACAAACTATGGCTACACCTTC
NA | TRBJ1-1 | NA | TRBV28 | CASSFPPGGVNTEAFF | TGTGCCAGCAGTTTCCCACCGGGGGGGGTGAACACTGAAGCTTTCTTT
NA | TRBJ2-5 | NA | TRBV7-3 | CASSFFSGETQYF | TGTGCCAGCAGCTTTTTCTCGGGAGAGACCCAGTACTTC
NA | TRBJ2-2 | TRBD1 | TRBV6-6 | CASSPQGASNTGELFF | TGTGCCAGCAGTCCTCAGGGGGCTTCGAACACCGGGGAGCTGTTTTTT
NA | TRBJ2-1 | TRBD2 | TRBV28 | CASERGAYNEQFF | TGTGCCAGCGAGCGGGGGGCGTACAATGAGCAGTTCTTC
NA | TRBJ1-2 | NA | TRBV9 | CASSEGVGNGYTF | TGTGCCAGCAGCGAGGGGGTAGGGAATGGCTACACCTTC
NA | TRBJ1-1 | NA | TRBV6-5 | CATRDRSMNTEAFF | TGTGCCACGCGAGACAGGTCAATGAACACTGAAGCTTTCTTT
NA | TRBJ1-6 | NA | TRBV7-9 | CASSSSEDGSPLHF | TGTGCCAGCAGCTCTTCGGAGGACGGGTCACCCCTCCACTTT
NA | TRBJ1-1 | NA | TRBV5-1 | CASSLGADTEAFF | TGCGCCAGCAGCTTAGGGGCGGACACTGAAGCTTTCTTT
NA | TRBJ1-5 | TRBD1 | TRBV6-1 | CASSEYGTGQQPQHF | TGTGCCAGCAGTGAATATGGGACAGGCCAACAGCCCCAGCATTTT
once | TRBJ1-3 | TRBD1 | TRBV5-4 | CASSARTGSGNTIYF | TGTGCCAGCAGCGCCCGGACAGGGTCGGGAAACACCATATATTTT
NA | TRBJ1-6 | NA | TRBV3-1/TRBV3-2 | CASSLSNNSPLHF | TGTGCCAGCAGCCTTAGTAATAATTCACCCCTCCACTTT
NA | TRBJ1-1 | TRBD1 | TRBV28 | CASSSTGTGVTEAFF | TGTGCCAGCAGTTCTACCGGGACAGGGGTAACTGAAGCTTTCTTT
NA | TRBJ2-1 | NA | TRBV12-5 | CASGLEQGAYNEQFF | TGTGCTAGTGGTTTGGAACAGGGAGCCTACAATGAGCAGTTCTTC
once | TRBJ2-7 | NA | TRBV3-1/TRBV3-2 | CASSQEGGAYEQYF | TGTGCCAGCAGCCAAGAAGGAGGGGCATACGAGCAGTACTTC
NA | TRBJ1-1 | TRBD1 | TRBV4-1 | CASSQGLQGKDCFF | TGCGCCAGCAGCCAAGGTCTACAGGGGAAGGATTGCTTCTTT
NA | TRBJ1-2 | TRBD1 | TRBV9 | CASSRGGTGVRDGYTF | TGTGCCAGCAGCCGGGGCGGGACAGGGGTAAGAGATGGCTACACCTTC
NA | TRBJ1-6 | TRBD1 | TRBV3-1/TRBV3-2 | CASTNSGTGNSPLHF | TGTGCCAGCACCAACTCCGGGACAGGGAATTCACCCCTCCACTTT
once | TRBJ2-3 | NA | TRBV2 | CASSENPGSGTQYF | TGTGCCAGCAGTGAAAACCCTGGTTCGGGTACGCAGTATTTT
NA | TRBJ1-1 | TRBD1 | TRBV5-1 | CASSSTGGWMNTEAFF | TGCGCCAGCAGTTCGACAGGGGGCTGGATGAACACTGAAGCTTTCTTT
NA | TRBJ1-2 | NA | TRBV28 | CASSLRAGIDGYTF | TGTGCCAGCAGTCTCAGGGCAGGTATCGATGGCTACACCTTC
NA | TRBJ2-3 | TRBD2 | TRBV5-1 | CASSLRGLAGGSTDTQYF | TGCGCCAGCAGCCTGAGGGGACTAGCGGGGGGGAGCACAGATACGCAGTATTTT
few | TRBJ1-2 | NA | TRBV11-3 | CASSLEGRGANYGYTF | TGTGCCAGCAGCTTAGAAGGGAGGGGAGCTAACTATGGCTACACCTTC
NA | TRBJ1-1 | NA | TRBV7-3 | CASRSQGYFTEAFF | TGTGCCAGCAGATCCCAGGGGTACTTCACTGAAGCTTTCTTT
NA | TRBJ2-5 | NA | TRBV10-1 | CASGAGTAGPAQYF | TGCGCCAGCGGAGCCGGGACTGCCGGCCCGGCCCAGTACTTC
NA | TRBJ2-2 | NA | TRBV5-1 | CASSVQGPGELFF | TGCGCCAGCAGCGTACAGGGTCCCGGGGAGCTGTTTTTT
few | TRBJ1-1 | TRBD1 | TRBV7-8 | CASSGDRGRTDTEAFF | TGTGCCAGCAGCGGAGACAGGGGCCGAACGGACACTGAAGCTTTCTTT
NA | TRBJ1-2 | NA | TRBV19 | CASSTLRDFDGYTF | TGTGCCAGTAGTACCCTCAGGGATTTTGATGGCTACACCTTC
NA | TRBJ1-5 | TRBD1 | TRBV29-1 | CSGGQGMGQPQHF | TGCAGCGGAGGACAGGGGATGGGTCAGCCCCAGCATTTT
NA | TRBJ2-3 | TRBD2 | TRBV6-5 | CAGLAGEADTQYF | TGTGCCGGATTAGCGGGGGAGGCGGATACGCAGTATTTT